This TCR beta chain was recovered during a study of T cell changes during pregnancy in multiple sclerosis. Trimming took 3 bases from V and 3 from J, leaving 12 bases between them. The CDR3 sequence is 14 residues long. Germline assignment: CDR1 SGDLS and CDR2 YYNGEE. TCRdb keeps only in-frame clones here, not all; method: immunoSEQ multiplex PCR. The sample lists 15,000 to 25,000 clones; roughly 88% were seen once. The receptor was derived from a female donor in good health, enrolled as a control in a pregnancy study. The sample here was CD8+ T cells from peripheral blood mononuclear cells, taken in the third trimester of pregnancy. V usage is TRBV9 and J usage is TRBJ1-2; a weak D match, TRBD1 (6 bases). The CDR3 sequence: CASSGAQGHYGYTF. CDR3 sequence (DNA): TGTGCCAGCAGCGGCGCGCAGGGGCACTATGGCTACACCTTC.